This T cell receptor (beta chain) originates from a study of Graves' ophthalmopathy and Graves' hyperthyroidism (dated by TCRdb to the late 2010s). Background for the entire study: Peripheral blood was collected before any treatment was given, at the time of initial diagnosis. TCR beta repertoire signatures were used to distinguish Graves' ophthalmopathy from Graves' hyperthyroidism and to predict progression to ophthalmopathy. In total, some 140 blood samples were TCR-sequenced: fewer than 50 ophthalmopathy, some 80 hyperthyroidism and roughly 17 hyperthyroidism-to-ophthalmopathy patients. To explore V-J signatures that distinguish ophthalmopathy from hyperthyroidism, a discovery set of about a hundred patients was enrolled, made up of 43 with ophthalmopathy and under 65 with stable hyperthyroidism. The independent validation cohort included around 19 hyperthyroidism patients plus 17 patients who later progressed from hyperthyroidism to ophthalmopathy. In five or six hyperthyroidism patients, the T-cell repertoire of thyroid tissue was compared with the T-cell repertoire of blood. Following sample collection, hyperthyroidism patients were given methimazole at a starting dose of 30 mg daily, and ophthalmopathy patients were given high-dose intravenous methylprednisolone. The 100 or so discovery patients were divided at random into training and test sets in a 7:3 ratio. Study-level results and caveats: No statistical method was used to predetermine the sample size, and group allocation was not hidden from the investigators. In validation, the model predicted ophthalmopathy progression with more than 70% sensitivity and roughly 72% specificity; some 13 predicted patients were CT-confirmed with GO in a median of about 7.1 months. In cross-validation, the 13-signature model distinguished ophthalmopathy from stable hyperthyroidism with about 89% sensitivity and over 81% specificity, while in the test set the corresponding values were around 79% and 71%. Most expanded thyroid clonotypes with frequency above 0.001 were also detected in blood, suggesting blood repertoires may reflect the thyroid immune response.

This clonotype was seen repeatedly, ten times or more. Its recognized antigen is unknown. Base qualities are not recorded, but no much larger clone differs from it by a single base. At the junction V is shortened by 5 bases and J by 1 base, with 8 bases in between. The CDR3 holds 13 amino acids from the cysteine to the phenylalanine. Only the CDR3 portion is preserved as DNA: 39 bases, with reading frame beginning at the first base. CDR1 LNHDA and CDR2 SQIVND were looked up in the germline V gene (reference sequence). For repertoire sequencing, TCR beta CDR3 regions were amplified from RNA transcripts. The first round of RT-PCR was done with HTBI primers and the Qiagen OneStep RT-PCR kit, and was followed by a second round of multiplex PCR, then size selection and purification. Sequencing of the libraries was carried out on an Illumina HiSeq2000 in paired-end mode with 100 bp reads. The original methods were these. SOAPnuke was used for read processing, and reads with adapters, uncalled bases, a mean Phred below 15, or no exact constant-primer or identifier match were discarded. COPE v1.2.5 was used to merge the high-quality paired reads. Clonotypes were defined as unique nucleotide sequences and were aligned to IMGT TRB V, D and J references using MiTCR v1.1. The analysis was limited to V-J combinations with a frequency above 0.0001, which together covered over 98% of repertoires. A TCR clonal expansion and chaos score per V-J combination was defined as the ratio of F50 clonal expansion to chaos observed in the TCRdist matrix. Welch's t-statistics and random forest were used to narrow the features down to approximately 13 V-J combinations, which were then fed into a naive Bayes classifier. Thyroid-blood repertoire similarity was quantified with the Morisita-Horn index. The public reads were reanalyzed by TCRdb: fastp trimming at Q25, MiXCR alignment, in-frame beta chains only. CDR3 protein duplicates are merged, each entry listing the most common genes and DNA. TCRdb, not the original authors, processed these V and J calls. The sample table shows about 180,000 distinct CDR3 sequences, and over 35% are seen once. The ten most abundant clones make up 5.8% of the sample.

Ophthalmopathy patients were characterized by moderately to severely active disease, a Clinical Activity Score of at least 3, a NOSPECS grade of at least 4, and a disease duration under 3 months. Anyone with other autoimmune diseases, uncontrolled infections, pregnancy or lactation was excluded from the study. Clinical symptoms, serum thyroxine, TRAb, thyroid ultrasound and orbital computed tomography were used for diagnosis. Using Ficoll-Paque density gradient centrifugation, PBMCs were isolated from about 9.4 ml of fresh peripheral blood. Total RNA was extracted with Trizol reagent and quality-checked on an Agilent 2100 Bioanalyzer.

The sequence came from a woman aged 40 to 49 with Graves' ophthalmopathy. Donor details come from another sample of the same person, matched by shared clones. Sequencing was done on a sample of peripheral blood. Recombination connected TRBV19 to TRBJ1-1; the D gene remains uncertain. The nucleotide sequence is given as TGTGCCAGTAGTCAGCAGAGGAACACTGAAGCTTTCTTT. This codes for CASSQQRNTEAFF.